The 11 T cell receptor beta chains below all came from one sample that was sequenced in a study of control samples from healthy donors and cancer patients. Sequencing used immunoSEQ multiplex PCR; TCRdb keeps in-frame clones, though not all of them. The sample has about 72,000 clones; 85% to 95% are singletons. The sample comprised blood. These receptor sequences come from an older woman in good health.

The CDR3 coding sequence is TGTGCCAGCAGCCCTTCGACAGGCGCGGGGGGCAGAAACACCATATATTTT. This translates into CASSPSTGAGGRNTIYF. J is TRBJ1-3 and V is TRBV3-1 (or the pseudogene TRBV3-2); possibly TRBD1 for D (6 bases). V dropped 4 bases and J dropped 5 bases, with 21 bases sitting between them. The CDR3 consists of 17 residues. CDR1 is LGHDT, CDR2 YNNKEL, per germline (reference sequence).

This sequence joins TRBV29-1 and TRBJ2-1; D uncertain. This CDR3 spans 13 amino acids. Deletions cut 1 base from V and 6 bases from J, with 10 bases between. CDR1 and CDR2 (germline): SQVTM, ANQGSEA. CDR3 in amino acids: CSVEGTRGNEQFF. CDR3 DNA sequence: TGCAGCGTTGAAGGTACTCGCGGCAATGAGCAGTTCTTC.

The gene calls are TRBV18 and TRBJ1-1; D gene unclear. This CDR3 spans 14 amino acids. The germline CDR1 and CDR2 sequences are KGHSH and LQKENI. Trimming left V 3 bases short and J 1 base short, with 9 bases between. CDR3 sequence reads: CASSPAGTNTEAFF. The DNA for the CDR3 is TGTGCCAGCTCACCGGCGGGCACGAACACTGAAGCTTTCTTT.

The rearrangement links TRBV5-5 to TRBJ1-2; 7 nucleotides align to TRBD1. The junction had 9 bases not matched to a gene; V was cut back by 1 base and J by 0 bases. Per the germline V gene, CDR1 is SGHKS and CDR2 is YYEKEE (reference sequence). The CDR3 sequence is 17 residues long. The CDR3 region has the DNA TGTGCCAGCAGCTTGTTCGCCGGGACAGACGCTAACTATGGCTACACCTTC. It encodes CASSLFAGTDANYGYTF.

The chain recombines TRBV7-2 with TRBJ2-2; 12 bases are a match to TRBD1. The CDR3 has 14 residues. The germline CDR1 and CDR2 sequences are SGHTA and FQGNSA. The V segment lost 4 bases and the J segment 9 bases; nucleotides outside the gene matches: 3. CDR3 sequence (DNA): TGTGCCAGCAGCTCCCGGGACAGGGGGCGGGAGCTGTTTTTT. Its protein product is CASSSRDRGRELFF.

The rearrangement links TRBV28 to TRBJ2-2; D call uncertain. The germline V gene has CDR1 MDHEN and CDR2 SYDVKM. CDR3 length equals 14 residues. Trimming took 2 bases from V and 4 from J, leaving 8 bases between them. The CDR3 region is CASSLGSPTGELFF. The DNA of the CDR3 is TGTGCCAGCAGTTTAGGGTCCCCCACCGGGGAGCTGTTTTTT.

This chain links TRBV28 with TRBJ1-4; D perhaps matches TRBD1 (6 bases). This CDR3 has 15 residues. The germline V gene encodes CDR1 MDHEN and CDR2 SYDVKM. Trimming took off 5 bases at V and 7 bases at J, with 17 bases between the two ends. This CDR3 is CASSGGWGLGEKLFF. The CDR3 DNA sequence: TGTGCCAGCAGTGGAGGTTGGGGGCTCGGTGAAAAACTGTTTTTT.

The rearrangement links TRBV7-2 to TRBJ2-3; 10 bases line up with TRBD2. The CDR3 is 17 amino acids. Germline CDR1 is SGHTA and CDR2 is FQGNSA. V shed 5 bases and J 8 bases; nucleotides not matched to a gene: 16. In DNA, the CDR3 is TGTGCCAGCAGCATCCAGACTAGCGGGCCCCGGGGGGCTACGCAGTATTTT. Translated, it gives CASSIQTSGPRGATQYF.

The gene calls are TRBV2 and TRBJ2-3, with D unclear. V shed 1 base and J shed 9 bases, with 5 bases lying between them. Germline loops: CDR1 SNHLY, CDR2 FYNNEI. The CDR3 totals 11 residues. Written as DNA, the CDR3 is TGTGCCAGCAGTGAAGGTGGCACGCAGTATTTT. Amino acids: CASSEGGTQYF.

V is TRBV10-3 and J is TRBJ2-1; TRBD2 matches 8 bases. Germline lookup yields CDR1 ENHRY and CDR2 SYGVKD. The CDR3 length is 15 residues. After removal of 6 bases from V and 10 bases from J, the junction contained 14 bases not matched to a gene. CDR3: CAIRDPRGRSREQFF. The DNA for the CDR3 is TGTGCCATCAGGGATCCTCGCGGGAGGTCACGGGAGCAGTTCTTC.

The rearrangement links TRBV21-1 to TRBJ2-7; the D call TRBD2 from the table was never checked on the DNA. TRBV21-1 is assigned pseudogene status. The CDR3 has 15 residues. In nucleotides, the CDR3 is TGTGCCAGCAGCAAACGATGGCGGGGGGCCTACGAGCAGTACTTC. This gives the protein CASSKRWRGAYEQYF.